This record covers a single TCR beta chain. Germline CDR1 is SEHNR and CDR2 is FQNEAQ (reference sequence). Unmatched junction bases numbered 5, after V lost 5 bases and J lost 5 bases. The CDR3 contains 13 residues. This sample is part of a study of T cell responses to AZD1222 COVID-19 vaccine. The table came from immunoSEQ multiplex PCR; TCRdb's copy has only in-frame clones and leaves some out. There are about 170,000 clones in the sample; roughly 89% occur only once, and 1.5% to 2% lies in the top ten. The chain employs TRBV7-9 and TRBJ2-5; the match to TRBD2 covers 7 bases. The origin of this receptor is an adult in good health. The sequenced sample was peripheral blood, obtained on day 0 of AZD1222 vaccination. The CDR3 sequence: CASSAGGYETQYF. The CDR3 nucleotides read TGTGCCAGCAGCGCCGGGGGGTATGAGACCCAGTACTTC.